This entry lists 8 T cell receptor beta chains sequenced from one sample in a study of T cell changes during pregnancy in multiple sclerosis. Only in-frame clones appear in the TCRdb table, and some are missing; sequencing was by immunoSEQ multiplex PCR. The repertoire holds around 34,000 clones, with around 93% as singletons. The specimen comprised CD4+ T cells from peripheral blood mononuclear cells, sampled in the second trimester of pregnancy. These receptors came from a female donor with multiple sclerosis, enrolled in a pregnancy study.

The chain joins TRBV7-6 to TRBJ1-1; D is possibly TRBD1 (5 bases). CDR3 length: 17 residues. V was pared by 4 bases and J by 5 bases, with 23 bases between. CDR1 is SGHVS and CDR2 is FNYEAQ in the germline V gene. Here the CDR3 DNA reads TGTGCCAGCAGCTCCCCGAGGGAGGGCCGGGACGCTACTGAAGCTTTCTTT. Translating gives CASSSPREGRDATEAFF.

CDR3 sequence reads: CASSLTSDSYEQYF. CDR3 nucleotides: TGTGCCAGCAGCTTAACGTCAGACTCCTACGAGCAGTACTTC. The rearrangement joins TRBV7-3 to TRBJ2-7; D remains unclear. Trimming shortened V by 0 bases and J by 0 bases, and 6 bases separated the two germline ends. The CDR3 sequence is 14 residues long. Germline CDR1 SGHTA, CDR2 FQGTGA.

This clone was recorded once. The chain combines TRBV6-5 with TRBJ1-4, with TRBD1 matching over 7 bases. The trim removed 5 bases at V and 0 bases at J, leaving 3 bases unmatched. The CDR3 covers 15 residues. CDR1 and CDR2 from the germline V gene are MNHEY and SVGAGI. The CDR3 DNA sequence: TGTGCCAGCAGTCACAGGGGTGCAACTAATGAAAAACTGTTTTTT. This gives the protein CASSHRGATNEKLFF.

The CDR3 here is CASSLVPGTSSYEQYF. The DNA of the CDR3 is TGTGCCAGCAGCTTAGTACCCGGGACAAGCTCCTACGAGCAGTACTTC. The chain joins TRBV7-8 to TRBJ2-7, with a weak D call TRBD1 (6 bases). Per germline, CDR1 SGHVS and CDR2 FQNEAQ. Deletions cut 1 base from V and 0 bases from J, with 13 bases between. The CDR3 sequence is 16 residues long.

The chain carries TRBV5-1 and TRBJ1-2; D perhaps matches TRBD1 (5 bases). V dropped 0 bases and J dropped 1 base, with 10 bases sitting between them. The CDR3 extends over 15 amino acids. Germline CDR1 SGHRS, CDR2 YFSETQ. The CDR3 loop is CASSLGQGSNYGYTF. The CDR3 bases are TGCGCCAGCAGCTTGGGCCAGGGAAGTAACTATGGCTACACCTTC.

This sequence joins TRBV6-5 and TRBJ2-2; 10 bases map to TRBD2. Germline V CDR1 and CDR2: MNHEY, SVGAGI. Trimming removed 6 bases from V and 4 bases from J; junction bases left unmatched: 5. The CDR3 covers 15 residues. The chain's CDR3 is CASSSSGSGTGELFF. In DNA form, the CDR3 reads TGTGCCAGCAGCTCTAGCGGGAGCGGCACCGGGGAGCTGTTTTTT.

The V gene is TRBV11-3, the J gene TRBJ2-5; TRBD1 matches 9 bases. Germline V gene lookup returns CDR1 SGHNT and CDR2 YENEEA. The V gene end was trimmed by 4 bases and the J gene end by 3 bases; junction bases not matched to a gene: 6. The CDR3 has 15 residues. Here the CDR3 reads CASSSGGQGKETQYF. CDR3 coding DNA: TGTGCCAGCAGCTCAGGTGGACAGGGGAAAGAGACCCAGTACTTC.

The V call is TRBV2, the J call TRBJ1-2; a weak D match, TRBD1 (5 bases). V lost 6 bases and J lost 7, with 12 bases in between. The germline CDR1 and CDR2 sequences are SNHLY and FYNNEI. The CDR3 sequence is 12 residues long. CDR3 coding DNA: TGTGCCAGCAGCGGGGGGAGTCGTGGCTACACCTTC. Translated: CASSGGSRGYTF.